This entry lists 13 T cell receptor beta chains sequenced from one sample in a study of blood T cell repertoires in COVID-19. Data came from immunoSEQ multiplex PCR; TCRdb stores just in-frame clones and leaves some out. The sample has roughly 150,000 clones, about 88% seen once. Sequenced input: peripheral blood. These receptors all come from a woman aged 70-85 years with acute or convalescent COVID-19.

This chain links TRBV30 with TRBJ1-2; 7 nucleotides align to TRBD1. Germline V gene lookup returns CDR1 GTSNPN and CDR2 SVGIG (reference sequence). This CDR3 contains 14 residues. The J segment lost 4 bases and the V segment lost 0 bases, leaving 5 bases of the junction unmatched. CDR3 sequence: CAWSVRDRLYGYTF. The CDR3 coding sequence is TGTGCCTGGAGTGTTAGGGACAGACTCTATGGCTACACCTTC. Full variable domain (missing parts from reference TRBV30 and TRBJ1-2): SQTIHQWPATLVQPVGSPLSLECTVEGTSNPNLYWYRQAAGRGLQLLFYSVGIGQISSEVPQNLSASRPQDRQFILSSKKLLLSDSGFYLCAWSVRDRLYGYTFGSGTRLTVV.

The rearrangement uses TRBV6-5 and TRBJ1-6; 8 bases agree with TRBD1. The CDR3 runs 16 residues. Trimming cost V 0 bases and J 7 bases; bases outside gene matches: 5. Per the germline V gene, CDR1 is MNHEY and CDR2 is SVGAGI. This CDR3 is CASSYSAGGANSPLHF. CDR3 sequence (DNA): TGTGCCAGCAGTTACTCGGCAGGGGGCGCAAATTCACCCCTCCACTTT.

V and J are TRBV6-5 and TRBJ1-2; D not resolved. The CDR3 has 15 amino acids. Trimming removed 0 bases at V and 4 bases at J, with 12 bases between. Germline V lookup: CDR1 MNHEY, CDR2 SVGAGI. The CDR3 nucleotides read TGTGCCAGCAGTTACTCGATTCGGGGAAGCTATGGCTACACCTTC. It specifies CASSYSIRGSYGYTF.

The chain joins TRBV7-9 to TRBJ1-1; 10 bases align to TRBD1. There are 15 residues in the CDR3. Per germline, CDR1 SEHNR and CDR2 FQNEAQ (reference sequence). J gave up 4 bases and V 4 bases, and 6 bases lay outside the gene matches. The CDR3 loop reads CASSSGTGAITEAFF. CDR3 nucleotides: TGTGCCAGCAGCTCCGGGACAGGGGCAATCACTGAAGCTTTCTTT.

The chain recombines TRBV3-1 (or the pseudogene TRBV3-2) with TRBJ1-6, with 9 bases aligning to TRBD1. Looked up from germline, CDR1 is LGHDT and CDR2 is YNNKEL (reference sequence). Losses at the gene ends were 5 bases for V and 10 bases for J; bases not matched to a gene: 12. The CDR3 extends over 16 amino acids. The CDR3 DNA is TGTGCCAGCAGCAACCTACAGGGGGCCTCCGGGTCACCCCTCCACTTT. Its translation: CASSNLQGASGSPLHF.

The V gene is TRBV15, the J gene TRBJ1-6; D gene ambiguous. The length of the CDR3 is 14 residues. From germline, CDR1 is LNHNV and CDR2 YYDKDF (reference sequence). Trimming shortened V by 6 bases and J by 7 bases, and 13 bases separated the two germline ends. CDR3 DNA: TGTGCCACCAGTTCAGACGTCAGGAATTCACCCCTCCACTTT. This codes for CATSSDVRNSPLHF.

V gene TRBV19 combines with J gene TRBJ2-2, with 12 bases matching TRBD1. The J segment lost 3 bases and the V segment lost 9 bases, leaving 5 bases of the junction unmatched. The CDR3 has 15 residues. Germline-derived CDR1 and CDR2 are LNHDA and SQIVND (reference sequence). The CDR3 protein is CASRDRGPDTGELFF. The CDR3 coding sequence is TGTGCCAGCCGGGACAGGGGGCCCGACACCGGGGAGCTGTTTTTT.

The rearrangement joins TRBV7-9 to TRBJ2-1; D might be TRBD2 (6 bases). V lost 0 bases and J lost 2, with 11 bases in between. Germline lookup yields CDR1 SEHNR and CDR2 FQNEAQ (reference sequence). The CDR3 spans 16 residues. CDR3 in amino acids: CASSLAGGPAYNEQFF. In DNA, the CDR3 is TGTGCCAGCAGCTTAGCGGGGGGTCCTGCCTACAATGAGCAGTTCTTC.

J is TRBJ2-1 and V is TRBV7-9; 7 bases line up with TRBD1. CDR1 SEHNR and CDR2 FQNEAQ come from the germline V gene (reference sequence). CDR3 length: 13 residues. Losses at the gene ends were 5 bases for V and 10 bases for J; bases not matched to a gene: 8. The CDR3 spells CASSEIGGREQFF. The CDR3 DNA reads TGTGCCAGCAGCGAAATAGGGGGCCGCGAGCAGTTCTTC.

CDR3 bases: TGTGCCAGCAGCCCTGTTGGGTGGGTCCCAGGGCCCCAGCATTTT. Translation gives CASSPVGWVPGPQHF. The chain is built from TRBV6-2 or TRBV6-3 and TRBJ1-5, with D uncertain. Germline loops: CDR1 MNHEY, CDR2 SVGEGT. The CDR3 runs to 15 residues. Trimming took 6 bases from V and 9 from J, leaving 21 bases between them.

The genes are TRBV28 and TRBJ2-5, with 7 bases identical to TRBD2. In germline, CDR1 is MDHEN, CDR2 SYDVKM. The CDR3 spans 17 residues. J was trimmed by 0 bases and V by 5 bases; bases with no gene match: 12. CDR3 protein: CASSKYTGRGYQETQYF. DNA of the CDR3: TGTGCCAGCAGTAAATATACGGGGCGGGGGTACCAAGAGACCCAGTACTTC.

The chain joins TRBV28 to TRBJ1-1; tentative D call: TRBD1 (5 bases). The CDR3 is 15 residues long. Trimming removed 3 bases at V and 4 bases at J, with 15 bases between. Germline loops: CDR1 MDHEN, CDR2 SYDVKM. CDR3 loop: CASSLNSGLVTEAFF. In DNA form, the CDR3 reads TGTGCCAGCAGTTTGAACTCAGGGTTGGTCACTGAAGCTTTCTTT.

The chain has TRBV6-2 or TRBV6-3 and TRBJ2-1; 9 bases map to TRBD2. The CDR3 sequence is 14 residues long. Per germline, CDR1 MNHEY and CDR2 SVGEGT. The V and J ends lost 4 bases and 11 bases, in that order; junction bases with no gene match: 9. DNA for the CDR3: TGTGCCAGCAGTTCTACTCCGGGACTAGCTAAGCAGTTCTTC. The encoded protein is CASSSTPGLAKQFF.